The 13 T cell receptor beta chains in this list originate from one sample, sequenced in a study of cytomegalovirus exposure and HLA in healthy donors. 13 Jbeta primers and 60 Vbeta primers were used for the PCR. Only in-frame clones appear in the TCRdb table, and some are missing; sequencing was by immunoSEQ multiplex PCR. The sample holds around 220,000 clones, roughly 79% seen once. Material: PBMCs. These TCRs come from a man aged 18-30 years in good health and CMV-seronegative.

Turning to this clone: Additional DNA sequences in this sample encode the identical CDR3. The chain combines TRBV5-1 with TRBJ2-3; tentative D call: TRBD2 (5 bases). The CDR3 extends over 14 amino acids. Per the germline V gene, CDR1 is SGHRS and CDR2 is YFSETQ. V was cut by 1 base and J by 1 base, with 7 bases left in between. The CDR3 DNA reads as TGCGCCAGCAGCTTGTACGGGGGCACAGATACGCAGTATTTT. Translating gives CASSLYGGTDTQYF.

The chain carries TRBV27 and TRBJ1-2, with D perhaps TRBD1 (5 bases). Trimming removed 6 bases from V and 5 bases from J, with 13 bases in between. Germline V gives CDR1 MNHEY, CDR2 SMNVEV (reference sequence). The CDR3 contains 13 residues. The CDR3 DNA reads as TGTGCCAGCAGCTTCCCCGGGGGATATGGCTACACCTTC. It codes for CASSFPGGYGYTF.

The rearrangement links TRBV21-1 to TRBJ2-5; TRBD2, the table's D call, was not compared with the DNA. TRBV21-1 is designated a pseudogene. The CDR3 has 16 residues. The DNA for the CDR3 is TGTGCCAGCAGCAAAGGCGTAAGCGAGGGCCGGGAGACCCAGTACTTC. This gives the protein CASSKGVSEGRETQYF.

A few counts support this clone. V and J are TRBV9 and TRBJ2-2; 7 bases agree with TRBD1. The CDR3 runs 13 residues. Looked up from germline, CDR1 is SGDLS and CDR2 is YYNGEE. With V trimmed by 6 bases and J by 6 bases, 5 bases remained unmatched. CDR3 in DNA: TGTGCCAGCACCGCCGGACAGGCCGGGGAGCTGTTTTTT. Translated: CASTAGQAGELFF.

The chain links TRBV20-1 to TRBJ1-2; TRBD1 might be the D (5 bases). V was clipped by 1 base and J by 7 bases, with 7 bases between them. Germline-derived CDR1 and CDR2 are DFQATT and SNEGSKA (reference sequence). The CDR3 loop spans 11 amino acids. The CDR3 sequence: CSARAGFGYTF. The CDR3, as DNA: TGCAGTGCTAGAGCAGGGTTTGGCTACACCTTC.

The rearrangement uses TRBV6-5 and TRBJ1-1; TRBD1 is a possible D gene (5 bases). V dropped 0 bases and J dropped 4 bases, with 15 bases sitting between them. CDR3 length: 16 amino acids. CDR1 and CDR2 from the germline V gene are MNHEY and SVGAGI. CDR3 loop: CASSYSGPGYGTEAFF. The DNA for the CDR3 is TGTGCCAGCAGTTACTCGGGGCCCGGGTATGGCACTGAAGCTTTCTTT.

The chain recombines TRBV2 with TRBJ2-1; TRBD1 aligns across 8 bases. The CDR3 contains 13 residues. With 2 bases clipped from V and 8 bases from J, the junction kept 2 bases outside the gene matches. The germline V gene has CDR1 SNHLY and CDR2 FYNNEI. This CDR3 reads CASSEQGADEQFF. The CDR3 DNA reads TGTGCCAGCAGTGAACAGGGGGCGGATGAGCAGTTCTTC.

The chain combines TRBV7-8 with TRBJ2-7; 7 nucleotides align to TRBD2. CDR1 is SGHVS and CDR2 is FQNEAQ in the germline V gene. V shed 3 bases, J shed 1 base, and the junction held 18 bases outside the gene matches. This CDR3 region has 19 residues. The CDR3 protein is CASSLLWPSGPSGSYEQYF. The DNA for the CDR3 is TGTGCCAGCAGCTTGCTTTGGCCTAGCGGCCCGTCGGGGTCCTACGAGCAGTACTTC.

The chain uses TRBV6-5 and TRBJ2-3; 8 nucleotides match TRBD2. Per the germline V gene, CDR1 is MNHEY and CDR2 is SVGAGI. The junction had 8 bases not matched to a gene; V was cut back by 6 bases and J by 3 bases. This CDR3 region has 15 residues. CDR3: CASSYGGAMTDTQYF. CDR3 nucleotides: TGTGCCAGCAGCTACGGGGGGGCGATGACAGATACGCAGTATTTT.

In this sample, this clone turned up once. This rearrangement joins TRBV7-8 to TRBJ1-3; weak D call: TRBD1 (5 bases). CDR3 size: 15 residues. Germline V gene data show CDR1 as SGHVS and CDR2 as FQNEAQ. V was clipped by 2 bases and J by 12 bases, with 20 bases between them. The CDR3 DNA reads TGTGCCAGCAGCTTAAGCGTGGCAGGGCCTGGTGGCATATATTTT. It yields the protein CASSLSVAGPGGIYF.

This CDR3 reads CSVGMRQGAEAFF. Written as DNA, the CDR3 is TGCAGCGTTGGGATGCGACAGGGGGCTGAAGCTTTCTTT. V is TRBV29-1 and J is TRBJ1-1; 9 bases match TRBD1. V shed 4 bases, J shed 6 bases, and the junction held 6 bases outside the gene matches. This CDR3 region has 13 residues. Germline CDR1 SQVTM, CDR2 ANQGSEA.

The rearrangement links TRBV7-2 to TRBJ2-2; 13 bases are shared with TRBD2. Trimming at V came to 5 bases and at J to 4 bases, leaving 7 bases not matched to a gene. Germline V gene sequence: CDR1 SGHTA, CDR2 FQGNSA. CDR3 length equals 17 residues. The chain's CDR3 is CASSHTSGGASTGELFF. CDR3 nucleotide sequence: TGTGCCAGCAGCCATACTAGCGGGGGGGCTTCCACCGGGGAGCTGTTTTTT.

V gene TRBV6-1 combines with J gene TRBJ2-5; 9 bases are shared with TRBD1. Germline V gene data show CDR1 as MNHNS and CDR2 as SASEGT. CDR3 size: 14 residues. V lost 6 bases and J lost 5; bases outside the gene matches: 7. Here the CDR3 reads CASRGQGSQETQYF. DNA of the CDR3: TGTGCCAGCAGAGGACAGGGGTCCCAGGAGACCCAGTACTTC.